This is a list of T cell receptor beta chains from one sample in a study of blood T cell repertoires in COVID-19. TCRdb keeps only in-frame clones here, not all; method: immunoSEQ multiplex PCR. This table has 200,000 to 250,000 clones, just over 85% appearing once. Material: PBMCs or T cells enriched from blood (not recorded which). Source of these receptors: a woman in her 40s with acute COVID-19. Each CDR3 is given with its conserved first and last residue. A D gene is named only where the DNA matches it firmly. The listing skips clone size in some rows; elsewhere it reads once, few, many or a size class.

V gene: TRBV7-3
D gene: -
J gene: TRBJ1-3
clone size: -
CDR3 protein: CASAREGGSGNTIYF
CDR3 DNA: TGTGCCAGCGCCAGGGAGGGCGGCTCTGGAAACACCATATATTTT

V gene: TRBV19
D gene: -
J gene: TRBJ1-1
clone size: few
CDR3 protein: CASKQRGYGEAFF
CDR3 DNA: TGTGCCAGTAAACAGAGGGGGTACGGTGAAGCTTTCTTT

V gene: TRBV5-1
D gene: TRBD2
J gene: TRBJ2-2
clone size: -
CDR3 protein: CASSLEVAGVTGELFF
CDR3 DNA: TGCGCCAGCAGCTTGGAGGTAGCGGGAGTCACCGGGGAGCTGTTTTTT

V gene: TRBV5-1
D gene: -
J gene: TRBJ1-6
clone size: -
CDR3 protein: CASRTGTQINSPLHF
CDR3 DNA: TGCGCCAGCCGCACCGGGACACAGATAAATTCACCCCTCCACTTT

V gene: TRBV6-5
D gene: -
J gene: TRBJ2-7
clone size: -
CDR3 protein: CASSTSGISYEQYF
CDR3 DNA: TGTGCCAGCAGTACCTCAGGGATTTCCTACGAGCAGTACTTC

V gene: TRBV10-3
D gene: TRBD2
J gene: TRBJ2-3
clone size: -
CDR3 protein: CAIGTSGSGTDTQYF
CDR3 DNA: TGTGCCATCGGGACTAGCGGGAGTGGTACAGATACGCAGTATTTT

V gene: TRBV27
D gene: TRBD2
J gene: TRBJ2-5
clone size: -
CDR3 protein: CASSFGGTSTQYF
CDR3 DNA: TGTGCCAGCAGTTTCGGGGGGACCTCAACCCAGTACTTC

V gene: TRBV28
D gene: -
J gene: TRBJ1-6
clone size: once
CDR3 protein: CASRIRSTYNSPLHF
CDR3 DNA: TGTGCCAGCCGCATTCGGTCAACCTATAATTCACCCCTCCACTTT

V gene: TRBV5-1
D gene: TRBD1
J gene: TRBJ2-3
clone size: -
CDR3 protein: CASTLGQGSDTQYF
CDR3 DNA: TGCGCCAGCACCCTGGGACAGGGGTCAGATACGCAGTATTTT

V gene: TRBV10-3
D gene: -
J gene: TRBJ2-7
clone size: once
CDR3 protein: CAISGDSYEQYF
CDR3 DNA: TGTGCCATCAGTGGAGACTCCTACGAGCAGTACTTC

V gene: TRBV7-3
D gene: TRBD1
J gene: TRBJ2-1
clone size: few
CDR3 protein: CASSPEPGQGREQFF
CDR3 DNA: TGTGCCAGCAGCCCCGAACCGGGACAGGGCCGTGAGCAGTTCTTC

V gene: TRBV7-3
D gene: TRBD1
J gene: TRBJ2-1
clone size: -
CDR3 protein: CASSTRQGRYNEQFF
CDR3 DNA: TGTGCCAGCAGCACCCGACAGGGACGCTACAATGAGCAGTTCTTC

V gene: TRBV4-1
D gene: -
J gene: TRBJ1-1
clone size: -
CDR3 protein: CASSQGHSMNTEAFF
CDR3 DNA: TGCGCCAGCAGCCAAGGCCACAGCATGAACACTGAAGCTTTCTTT

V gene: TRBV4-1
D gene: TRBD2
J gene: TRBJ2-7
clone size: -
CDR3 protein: CASSRHLAGGSYEQYF
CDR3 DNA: TGCGCCAGCAGCCGCCACCTAGCGGGAGGCTCCTACGAGCAGTACTTC

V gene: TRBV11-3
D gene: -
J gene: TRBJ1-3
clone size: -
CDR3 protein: CASSAQRNTIYF
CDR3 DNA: TGTGCCAGCAGCGCCCAACGGAACACCATATATTTT

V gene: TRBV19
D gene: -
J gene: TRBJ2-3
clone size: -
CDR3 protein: CASKETATIDTQYF
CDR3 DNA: TGTGCCAGTAAGGAGACGGCTACCATAGATACGCAGTATTTT

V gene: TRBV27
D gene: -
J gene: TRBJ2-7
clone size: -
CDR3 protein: CASSFIQGSYEQYF
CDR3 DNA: TGTGCCAGCAGTTTTATCCAGGGCTCCTACGAGCAGTACTTC

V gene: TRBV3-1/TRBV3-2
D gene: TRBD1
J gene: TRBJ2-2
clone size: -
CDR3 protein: CASSPWGQGRHTGELFF
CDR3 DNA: TGTGCCAGCAGCCCTTGGGGACAGGGGAGACACACCGGGGAGCTGTTTTTT

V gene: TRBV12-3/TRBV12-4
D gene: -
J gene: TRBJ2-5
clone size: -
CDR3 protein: CASSAAYSETQYF
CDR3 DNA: TGTGCCAGCAGTGCGGCCTACTCAGAGACCCAGTACTTC

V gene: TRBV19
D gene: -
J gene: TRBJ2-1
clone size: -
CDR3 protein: CATVDEGNEQFF
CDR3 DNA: TGTGCCACCGTTGATGAGGGCAATGAGCAGTTCTTC

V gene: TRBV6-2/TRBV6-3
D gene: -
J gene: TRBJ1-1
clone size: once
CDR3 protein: CASSPGVYGPMNTEAFF
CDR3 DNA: TGTGCCAGCAGTCCGGGGGTTTACGGCCCAATGAACACTGAAGCTTTCTTT

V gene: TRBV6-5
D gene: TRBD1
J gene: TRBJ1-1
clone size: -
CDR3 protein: CASSLTGAKAFF
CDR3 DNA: TGTGCCAGCAGTTTAACAGGGGCCAAAGCTTTCTTT

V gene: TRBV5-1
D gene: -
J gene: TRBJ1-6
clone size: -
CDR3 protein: CASSEEAYNSPLHF
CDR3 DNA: TGCGCCAGCAGCGAGGAAGCCTATAATTCACCCCTCCACTTT

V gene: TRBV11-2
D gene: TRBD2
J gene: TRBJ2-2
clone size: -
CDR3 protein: CASSRPAGGSGELFF
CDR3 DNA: TGTGCCAGCAGCCGACCAGCGGGAGGATCCGGGGAGCTGTTTTTT

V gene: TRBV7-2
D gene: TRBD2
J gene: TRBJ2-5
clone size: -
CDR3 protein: CASSPAESGMETQYF
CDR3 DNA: TGTGCCAGCAGCCCGGCCGAGAGCGGGATGGAGACCCAGTACTTC

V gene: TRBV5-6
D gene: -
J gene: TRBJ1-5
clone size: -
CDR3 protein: CASSPWGGNQPQHF
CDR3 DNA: TGTGCCAGCAGCCCCTGGGGGGGCAATCAGCCCCAGCATTTT

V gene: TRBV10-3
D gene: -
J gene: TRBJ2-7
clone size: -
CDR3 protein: CAISESQGFEQYF
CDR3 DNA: TGTGCCATCAGTGAGTCTCAGGGGTTCGAGCAGTACTTC

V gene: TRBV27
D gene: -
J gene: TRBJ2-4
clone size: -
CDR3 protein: CASSLQLAGVKNIQYF
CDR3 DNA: TGTGCCAGCAGTTTACAACTGGCAGGGGTCAAAAACATTCAGTACTTC

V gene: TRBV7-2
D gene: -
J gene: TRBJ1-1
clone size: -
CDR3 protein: CASSLAQGWGNTEAFF
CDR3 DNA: TGTGCCAGCAGCTTAGCCCAGGGGTGGGGGAACACTGAAGCTTTCTTT

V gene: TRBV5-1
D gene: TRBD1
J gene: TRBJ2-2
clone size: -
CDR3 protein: CASSLGKGTGANTGELFF
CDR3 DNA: TGCGCCAGCAGCTTGGGAAAAGGGACAGGTGCGAACACCGGGGAGCTGTTTTTT

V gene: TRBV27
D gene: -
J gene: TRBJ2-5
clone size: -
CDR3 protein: CASSLAPGRQEETQYF
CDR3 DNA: TGTGCCAGCAGTTTAGCCCCCGGCAGGCAGGAAGAGACCCAGTACTTC

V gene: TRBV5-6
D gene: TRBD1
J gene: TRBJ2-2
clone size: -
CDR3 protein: CASSNPGGVSGELFF
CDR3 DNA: TGTGCCAGCAGCAATCCAGGGGGCGTGTCCGGGGAGCTGTTTTTT

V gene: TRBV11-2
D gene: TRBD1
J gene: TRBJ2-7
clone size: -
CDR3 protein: CASSFDRGEQYF
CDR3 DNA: TGTGCCAGCAGCTTTGACAGGGGCGAGCAGTACTTC

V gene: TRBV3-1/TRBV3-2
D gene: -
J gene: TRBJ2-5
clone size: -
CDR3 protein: CASSHRKGQETQYF
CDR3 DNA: TGTGCCAGCAGCCATCGGAAGGGGCAAGAGACCCAGTACTTC

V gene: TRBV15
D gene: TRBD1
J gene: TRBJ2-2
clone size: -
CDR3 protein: CATSRDRTGELFF
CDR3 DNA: TGTGCCACCAGCAGGGACAGGACCGGGGAGCTGTTTTTT

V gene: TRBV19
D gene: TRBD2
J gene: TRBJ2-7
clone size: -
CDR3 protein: CASSISGSSPYEQYF
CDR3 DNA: TGTGCCAGTAGTATTAGCGGGAGCTCTCCCTACGAGCAGTACTTC

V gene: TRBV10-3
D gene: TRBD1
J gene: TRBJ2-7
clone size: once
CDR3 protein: CAISERGTGGYEQYF
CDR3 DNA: TGTGCCATCAGTGAGCGAGGGACAGGGGGCTACGAGCAGTACTTC

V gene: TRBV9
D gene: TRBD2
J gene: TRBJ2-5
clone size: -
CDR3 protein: CASSGREQETQYF
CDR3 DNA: TGTGCCAGCAGCGGGCGGGAGCAAGAGACCCAGTACTTC

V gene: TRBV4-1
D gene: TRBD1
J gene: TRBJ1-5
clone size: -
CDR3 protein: CASSQEWGATGASNQPQHF
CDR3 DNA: TGCGCCAGCAGCCAAGAATGGGGGGCGACAGGGGCTAGCAATCAGCCCCAGCATTTT

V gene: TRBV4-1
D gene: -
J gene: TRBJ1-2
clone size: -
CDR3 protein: CASSLAGAGLAGYTF
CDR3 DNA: TGCGCCAGCAGCCTGGCTGGGGCAGGCTTGGCCGGCTACACCTTC

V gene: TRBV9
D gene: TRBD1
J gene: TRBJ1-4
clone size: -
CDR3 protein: CASSPGTAATNEKLFF
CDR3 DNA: TGTGCCAGCAGTCCTGGGACAGCTGCAACTAATGAAAAACTGTTTTTT

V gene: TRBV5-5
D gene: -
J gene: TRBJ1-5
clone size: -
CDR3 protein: CASSGARGSNQPQHF
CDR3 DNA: TGTGCCAGCTCCGGGGCCAGGGGAAGCAATCAGCCCCAGCATTTT

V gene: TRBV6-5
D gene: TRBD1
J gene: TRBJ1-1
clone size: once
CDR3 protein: CASRWTGEDTEAFF
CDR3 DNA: TGTGCCAGCAGGTGGACAGGGGAGGACACTGAAGCTTTCTTT

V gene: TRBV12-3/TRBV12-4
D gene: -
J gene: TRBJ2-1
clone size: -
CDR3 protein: CASSPTAFEQFF
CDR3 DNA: TGTGCCAGCAGTCCCACCGCGTTCGAGCAGTTCTTC